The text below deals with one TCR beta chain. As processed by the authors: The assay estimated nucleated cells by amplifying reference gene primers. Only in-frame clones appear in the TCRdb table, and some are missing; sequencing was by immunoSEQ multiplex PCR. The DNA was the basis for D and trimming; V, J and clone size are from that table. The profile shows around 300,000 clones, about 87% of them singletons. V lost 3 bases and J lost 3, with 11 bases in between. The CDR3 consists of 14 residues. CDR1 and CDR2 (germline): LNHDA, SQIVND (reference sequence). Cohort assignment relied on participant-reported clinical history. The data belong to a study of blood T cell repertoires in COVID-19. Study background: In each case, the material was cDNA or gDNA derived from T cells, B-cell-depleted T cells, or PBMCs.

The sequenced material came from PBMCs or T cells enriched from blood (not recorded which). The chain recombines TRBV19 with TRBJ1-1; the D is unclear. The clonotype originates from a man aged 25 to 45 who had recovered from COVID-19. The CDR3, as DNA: TGTGCCAGTAGTATGGGCCAGTCAGACACTGAAGCTTTCTTT. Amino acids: CASSMGQSDTEAFF. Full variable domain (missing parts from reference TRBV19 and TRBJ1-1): DGGITQSPKYLFRKEGQNVTLSCEQNLNHDAMYWYRQDPGQGLRLIYYSQIVNDFQKGDIAEGYSVSREKKESFPLTVTSAQKNPTAFYLCASSMGQSDTEAFFGQGTRLTVV.